Presented here are 4 T cell receptor beta chains from one specimen sequenced in a study of identical twins. MiXCR, applied by TCRdb to the 5' RACE reads, yields one record per CDR3 protein. The table shows some 1,600,000 distinct CDR3 sequences, with under 35% occurring only once. Input material: cord blood. The receptors come from a newborn girl in good health.

The chain combines TRBV10-2 with TRBJ2-1, with 7 bases aligning to TRBD2. Unmatched junction bases numbered 10, after V lost 0 bases and J lost 8 bases. CDR3 length equals 16 residues. CDR1 is WSHSY and CDR2 is SAAADI in the germline V gene. The CDR3 sequence: CASSESAGVAGDEQFF. CDR3 nucleotide sequence: TGCGCCAGCAGTGAGTCTGCGGGAGTAGCAGGCGATGAGCAGTTCTTC.

The rearrangement links TRBV28 to TRBJ2-5; D is unclear. Germline assignment: CDR1 MDHEN and CDR2 SYDVKM. The ends were cut back, 2 bases at V and 11 bases at J, with 12 bases in the middle. This CDR3 region has 12 residues. The CDR3 nucleotides read TGTGCCAGCAGTTTAGTCGTCCACGGGCAGTACTTC. Amino acids: CASSLVVHGQYF.

This clonotype appeared a single time. Its ends do not fully match the called genes, so a read error is possible. This chain links TRBV7-4 with TRBJ2-7, with a tentative D call TRBD1 (5 bases). Germline lookup yields CDR1 SGHVT and CDR2 SQSDAQ. CDR3 length: 16 amino acids. The CDR3 region has the DNA TGTGCCAGCAGCTTAGGGTTTTGGGGCGGATCCTACGAGCGGTACTTC. It codes for CASSLGFWGGSYERYF.

This chain uses TRBV18 with TRBJ2-7; 13 bases line up with TRBD2. Germline CDR1 is KGHSH and CDR2 is LQKENI. With V trimmed by 3 bases and J by 0 bases, 8 bases remained unmatched. This CDR3 has 18 amino acids. The CDR3 spells CASSPGLAGPEISYEQYF. CDR3 in DNA: TGTGCCAGCTCACCGGGACTAGCGGGACCAGAAATCTCCTACGAGCAGTACTTC.